The 16 T cell receptor beta chains listed next were all sequenced from one sample in a study of blood T cell repertoires in COVID-19. Using immunoSEQ multiplex PCR, the repertoire was profiled, and TCRdb retains in-frame clones only, with some absent. This table holds about 80,000 clones, about 73% found once. Material for sequencing was peripheral blood. These TCRs come from a man aged 55-75 years with COVID-19, enrolled during active disease.

This chain links TRBV9 with TRBJ2-1; TRBD2 matches 13 bases. The CDR3 totals 16 residues. Germline CDR1 reads SGDLS; CDR2 reads YYNGEE. V was clipped by 3 bases and J by 5 bases; unmatched bases: 5. The chain's CDR3 is CASSETSGRAHNEQFF. CDR3 nucleotides: TGTGCCAGCAGCGAAACTAGCGGGAGGGCCCACAATGAGCAGTTCTTC. Full variable domain (outside the CDR3, taken from reference TRBV9 and TRBJ2-1): DSGVTQTPKHLITATGQRVTLRCSPRSGDLSVYWYQQSLDQGLQFLIQYYNGEERAKGNILERFSAQQFPDLHSELNLSSLELGDSALYFCASSETSGRAHNEQFFGPGTRLTVL.

V usage is TRBV4-2 and J usage is TRBJ1-6; maybe TRBD1 (6 bases). Germline CDR1 is LGHNA and CDR2 is YNFKEQ. The CDR3 loop spans 15 amino acids. V lost 0 bases and J 6 bases, leaving 9 bases between the germline ends. CDR3 nucleotide sequence: TGTGCCAGCAGCCAAGAGACAGGAGGTAATTCACCCCTCCACTTT. Translation gives CASSQETGGNSPLHF.

With regard to this clone: A read error may produce the germline difference seen at one junction end. The J gene is TRBJ2-7, the V gene TRBV7-7; 8 bases are shared with TRBD1. This CDR3 contains 15 residues. The V gene's germline CDR1 is SSHAT and CDR2 FNYEAQ (reference sequence). CDR3 coding DNA: TGTGCTAGCAGCCTTCCCAGGACAGGGATCTACGAGCAGTACTTC. This encodes CASSLPRTGIYEQYF.

The rearrangement joins TRBV19 to TRBJ1-4, with no clear D. The CDR3 is 14 amino acids. The germline V gene has CDR1 LNHDA and CDR2 SQIVND (reference sequence). The V end was cut by 7 bases, the J end by 6 bases, with 15 bases between. CDR3 coding DNA: TGTGCCAGTACCCCCCCAGGCTTTCATGAAAAACTGTTTTTT. Amino acid sequence: CASTPPGFHEKLFF.

This chain joins TRBV6-4 and TRBJ2-7, with 9 bases lining up with TRBD1. Germline CDR1 MRHNA, CDR2 SNTAGT. V dropped 3 bases and J dropped 1; count of bases not matched to a gene: 4. There are 15 residues in the CDR3. CDR3 nucleotides: TGTGCCAGCAGTGAACCGGACAGGGGTTCCTACGAGCAGTACTTC. This encodes CASSEPDRGSYEQYF.

This chain connects TRBV21-1 to TRBJ2-2; TRBD2 reflects the table's D call only, with no check against the DNA. TRBV21-1 is flagged as a pseudogene. The CDR3 spans 18 residues. The CDR3 nucleotides are TGTGCCAGCAGCAAAGGAGGGCTAGCGGGGCTGAACACCGGGGAGCTGTTTTTT. This translates into CASSKGGLAGLNTGELFF.

This chain joins TRBV9 and TRBJ2-5; 10 bases align to TRBD2. Germline V gives CDR1 SGDLS, CDR2 YYNGEE. This CDR3 is 17 amino acids long. J lost 5 bases, V lost 3 bases, and 13 bases had no gene match. Here the CDR3 reads CASSAQTGTSVRETQYF. The CDR3 bases are TGTGCCAGCAGCGCCCAAACCGGGACTAGCGTCCGGGAGACCCAGTACTTC.

The chain is built from TRBV19 and TRBJ1-5; D unclear. V was shortened by 7 bases and J by 4 bases, with 14 bases between the two germline ends. In germline, CDR1 is LNHDA, CDR2 SQIVND (reference sequence). CDR3 length: 14 amino acids. The DNA for the CDR3 is TGTGCCAGTATCCCTAATGAACGGAATCAGCCCCAGCATTTT. This codes for CASIPNERNQPQHF.

The chain has TRBV12-3 or TRBV12-4 and TRBJ1-2; D is perhaps TRBD1 (6 bases). The CDR3 extends over 13 amino acids. V dropped 7 bases and J dropped 2 bases, with 11 bases sitting between them. CDR3 coding DNA: TGTGCCAGCACCCTAACAGGGAACTATGGCTACACCTTC. It translates to CASTLTGNYGYTF.

The chain employs TRBV29-1 and TRBJ2-3; 9 bases are shared with TRBD1. The CDR3 consists of 15 residues. CDR1 is SQVTM, CDR2 ANQGSEA, per germline. Trimming took 7 bases from V and 3 from J; bases not matched to a gene: 11. The CDR3 spells CSASPGQGRTDTQYF. The CDR3 DNA sequence: TGCAGCGCTTCACCGGGACAGGGAAGGACAGATACGCAGTATTTT.

This chain joins TRBV6-6 and TRBJ1-3; a possible D gene is TRBD1 (5 bases). The V gene's germline CDR1 is MNHNY and CDR2 SVGAGI (reference sequence). The CDR3 loop spans 15 amino acids. Trimming cost V 4 bases and J 6 bases, with 16 bases left between them. CDR3 loop: CASSSKGLEENTIYF. The DNA of the CDR3 is TGTGCCAGCAGTTCCAAGGGGTTAGAGGAAAACACCATATATTTT.

This clone was recorded only once. The gene calls are TRBV5-1 and TRBJ2-1, with TRBD1 identical over 10 bases. The V gene end was trimmed by 0 bases and the J gene end by 9 bases; junction bases not matched to a gene: 6. The CDR3 runs to 15 residues. Germline CDR1 SGHRS, CDR2 YFSETQ. In nucleotides, the CDR3 is TGCGCCAGCAGCTTGGCCGCGACAGGGGGCGTTGAGCAGTTCTTC. Translating it yields CASSLAATGGVEQFF.

The chain combines TRBV19 with TRBJ1-1; D perhaps matches TRBD1 (6 bases). V gave up 4 bases and J gave up 5 bases, with 17 bases separating them. The germline CDR1 and CDR2 sequences are LNHDA and SQIVND (reference sequence). This CDR3 has 15 amino acids. CDR3 nucleotides: TGTGCCAGTAGTACGGAAGGACCAAGGGGGACTGAAGCTTTCTTT. This sequence encodes CASSTEGPRGTEAFF.

The V gene is TRBV4-2, the J gene TRBJ2-2, with 9 bases aligning to TRBD2. V dropped 0 bases and J dropped 4; count of bases not matched to a gene: 3. The germline CDR1 and CDR2 sequences are LGHNA and YNFKEQ. CDR3 size: 16 residues. The CDR3 DNA reads TGTGCCAGCAGCCAAGAGGCTAGCGGGGTCACCGGGGAGCTGTTTTTT. Protein sequence: CASSQEASGVTGELFF.

The chain links TRBV20-1 to TRBJ2-3; TRBD1 agrees at 8 bases. This CDR3 region has 11 residues. Trimming took 6 bases from V and 5 from J; bases not matched to a gene: 1. Germline V CDR1 and CDR2: DFQATT, SNEGSKA (reference sequence). In DNA, the CDR3 is TGCAGTGCCGGACAGGGAGATACGCAGTATTTT. As protein: CSAGQGDTQYF.

The rearrangement uses TRBV7-2 and TRBJ2-3; tentatively, D is TRBD2 (6 bases). The CDR3 runs 15 residues. V was pared by 3 bases and J by 5 bases, with 15 bases between. Germline V gene data show CDR1 as SGHTA and CDR2 as FQGNSA. CDR3 nucleotides: TGTGCCAGCAGCTTTAGACGGGGACTCCTAGATACGCAGTATTTT. It specifies CASSFRRGLLDTQYF. The full variable domain, in which reference TRBV7-2 and TRBJ2-3 provide the parts outside the CDR3, is GAGVSQSPSNKVTEKGKDVELRCDPISGHTALYWYRQSLGQGLEFLIYFQGNSAPDKSGLPSDRFSAERTGGSVSTLTIQRTQQEDSAVYLCASSFRRGLLDTQYFGPGTRLTVL.